The text below deals with one T cell receptor beta chain. This entry belongs to a study of blood T cell repertoires in COVID-19. Study-wide background: Researchers got acute and convalescent COVID-19 samples from the United States, Italy and Spain. From T cells, B-cell-depleted T cells, or PBMCs came the material, which was cDNA or gDNA.

The V gene lost 4 bases and the J gene lost 3 bases, with 7 bases spanning the gap. The CDR3 contains 13 residues. In germline, CDR1 is MRHNA, CDR2 SNTAGT. As handled by the study authors: Reference gene primer amplification gave estimated nucleated cell counts. TCRdb's copy holds only in-frame clones and misses some; the assay was immunoSEQ multiplex PCR. V, J and clone size were drawn from that table, and D and trimming were deduced from the DNA. Of approximately 670,000 clones in the sample, approximately 90% were seen once. The chain links TRBV6-4 to TRBJ1-5; D is undetermined. Sequencing input: peripheral blood. The sequence derives from a woman in her late teens or twenties with acute or convalescent COVID-19. The CDR3 reads CASSAEPNQPQHF. For the CDR3, the DNA is TGTGCCAGCAGTGCGGAGCCCAATCAGCCCCAGCATTTT.